Sequencing of this TCR beta chain was carried out in a study of shared clonotypes between healthy human individuals. Points from the study as a whole: Among donors, sharing of clonotypes was expected to be affected by sequencing depth. Memory subsets generally showed smaller estimated richness than naive subsets did.

Germline V CDR1 and CDR2: MNHNS, SASEGT. The CDR3 spans 14 residues. Germline trimming cut 8 bases from V and 2 bases from J; bases unmatched to any gene: 5. Comments on this clone: No antigen is known for it.

In the original processing: ImmunoSEQ output held junction-only sequences without quality scores, so filtering differed. This table comes from immunoSEQ multiplex PCR, and its TCRdb copy is limited to in-frame clones, with some not included. That table furnishes V, J and clone size, whereas the DNA furnished D and trimming. Altogether 2 million to 2.5 million clones are present, almost 96% being singletons, with the ten largest covering 0.1% to 0.15%. The gene calls are TRBV6-1 and TRBJ1-2; TRBD1 agrees at 10 bases. Sequencing was carried out using naive CD4+ T cells sorted from blood. Subset given: CD45RA+ positively selected. This clonotype was obtained from a man aged 18 to 30 in good health. The CDR3 reads CASGGTGVNYGYTF. CDR3 coding DNA: TGTGCCAGCGGAGGGACAGGGGTGAACTATGGCTACACCTTC.